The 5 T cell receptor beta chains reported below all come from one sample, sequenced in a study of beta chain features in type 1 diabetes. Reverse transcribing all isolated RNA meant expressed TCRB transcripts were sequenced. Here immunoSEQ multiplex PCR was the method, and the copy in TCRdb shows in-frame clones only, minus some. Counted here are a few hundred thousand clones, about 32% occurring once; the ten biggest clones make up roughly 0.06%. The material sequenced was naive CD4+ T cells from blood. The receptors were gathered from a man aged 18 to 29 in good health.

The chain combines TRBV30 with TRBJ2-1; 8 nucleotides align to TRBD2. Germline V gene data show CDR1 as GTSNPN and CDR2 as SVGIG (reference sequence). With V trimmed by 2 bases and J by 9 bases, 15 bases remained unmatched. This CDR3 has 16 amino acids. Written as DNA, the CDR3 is TGTGCCTGGAGTCCTGGCCCGGGACTAGAGGTGGGTGAGCAGTTCTTC. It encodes CAWSPGPGLEVGEQFF.

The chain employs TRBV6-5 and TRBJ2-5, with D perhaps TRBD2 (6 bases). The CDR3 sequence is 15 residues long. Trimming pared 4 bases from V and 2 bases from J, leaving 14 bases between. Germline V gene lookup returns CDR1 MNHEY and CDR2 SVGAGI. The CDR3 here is CASSLGLPAQETQYF. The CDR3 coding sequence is TGTGCCAGCAGTTTGGGACTCCCGGCGCAAGAGACCCAGTACTTC.

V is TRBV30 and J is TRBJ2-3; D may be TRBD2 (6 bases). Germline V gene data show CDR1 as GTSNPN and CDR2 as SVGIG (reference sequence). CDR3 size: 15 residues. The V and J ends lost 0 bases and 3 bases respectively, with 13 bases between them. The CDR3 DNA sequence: TGTGCCTGGAGTGTACTAGCCCTAAGTACAGATACGCAGTATTTT. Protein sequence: CAWSVLALSTDTQYF.

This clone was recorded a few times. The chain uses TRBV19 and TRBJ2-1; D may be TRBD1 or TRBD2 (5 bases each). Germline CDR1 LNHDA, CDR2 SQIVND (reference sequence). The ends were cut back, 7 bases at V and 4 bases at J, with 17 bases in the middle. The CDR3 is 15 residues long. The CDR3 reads CASTTPGRGYNEQFF. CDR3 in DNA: TGTGCCAGTACCACTCCGGGACGAGGGTACAATGAGCAGTTCTTC.

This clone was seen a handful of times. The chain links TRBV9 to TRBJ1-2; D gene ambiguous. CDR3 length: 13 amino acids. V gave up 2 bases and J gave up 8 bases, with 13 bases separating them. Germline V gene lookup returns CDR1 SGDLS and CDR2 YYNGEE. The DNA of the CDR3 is TGTGCCAGCAGCGTTCAGGATGTTGGCGGCTACACCTTC. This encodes CASSVQDVGGYTF.